Shown below are 23 T cell receptor beta chains from a single sample sequenced in a study of T cell repertoires in cytomegalovirus infection. From the reads, TCRdb called clonotypes with MiXCR, one entry per CDR3 protein. The sample records roughly 990,000 distinct CDR3 sequences, roughly 30% being singletons. These TCRs are of unknown antigen specificity. The sample was cultured CD8+ T cells from PBMCs, taken from culture after CMV antigen stimulation. The source is a human donor in good health (CMV status not recorded). Some clones in this sample may be carry-over from other donors' samples.

This clonotype was seen only a few times. The V and J genes are TRBV5-1 and TRBJ2-2; perhaps TRBD1 as D (5 bases). Germline V CDR1 and CDR2: SGHRS, YFSETQ. V lost 2 bases to trimming and J lost 7 bases, with 12 bases between them. The CDR3 is 14 amino acids. The CDR3 DNA reads TGCGCCAGCAGCTTTCTAGGGGAAGACGGGGAGCTGTTTTTT. Translation gives CASSFLGEDGELFF.

This clonotype appeared many times. The V call is TRBV6-2 or TRBV6-3, the J call TRBJ2-7, with D perhaps assigned TRBD1 or TRBD2 (5 bases each). The V gene's germline CDR1 is MNHEY and CDR2 SVGEGT. CDR3 size: 13 residues. The V end lost 2 bases, the J end lost 1 base, and 6 bases lay between the germline ends. The CDR3 here is CASSYGGSYEQYV. The DNA of the CDR3 is TGTGCCAGCAGTTACGGGGGATCCTACGAGCAGTACGTC.

This clonotype was recorded a few times. The chain has TRBV19 and TRBJ1-1; D not certain. The CDR3 consists of 17 residues. V was shortened by 7 bases and J by 3 bases, with 24 bases between the two germline ends. Germline CDR1 is LNHDA and CDR2 is SQIVND (reference sequence). CDR3 in DNA: TGTGCCAGTAAATTAGGCTGGGGTTCTGATGGGTACACTGAAGCTTTCTTT. This translates into CASKLGWGSDGYTEAFF.

J is TRBJ1-1 and V is TRBV12-3 or TRBV12-4; D gene ambiguous. This CDR3 region has 15 residues. The germline V and J ends were trimmed by 6 bases and 4 bases, with 18 bases remaining between them. As DNA, the CDR3 is TGTGCCAGCAGCGCCGGATTTGGGTTCGTCACTGAAGCTTTCTTT. Translating it yields CASSAGFGFVTEAFF.

This sequence joins TRBV7-6 and TRBJ2-2; D may match TRBD1 or TRBD2 (5 bases each). Per the germline V gene, CDR1 is SGHVS and CDR2 is FNYEAQ. V dropped 1 base and J dropped 8 bases, with 20 bases sitting between them. The CDR3 totals 17 residues. The CDR3 reads CASSLELVARGLGELFF. As DNA, the CDR3 is TGTGCCAGCAGCTTAGAGCTCGTGGCCCGGGGCTTAGGGGAGCTGTTTTTT.

The CDR3 DNA reads TGTGCCAGCAGCCCAAGTCAGGGGGCAGGTGGCTACACCTTC. Its protein is CASSPSQGAGGYTF. The rearrangement links TRBV7-2 to TRBJ1-2, with TRBD1 matching over 8 bases. The CDR3 covers 14 residues. Germline lookup yields CDR1 SGHTA and CDR2 FQGNSA. The junction had 9 bases not matched to a gene; V was cut back by 5 bases and J by 7 bases.

This chain joins TRBV7-6 and TRBJ1-4; 9 bases match TRBD1. The junction had 11 bases not matched to a gene; V was cut back by 5 bases and J by 7 bases. The CDR3 runs 16 residues. CDR1 SGHVS and CDR2 FNYEAQ come from the germline V gene. The CDR3 nucleotides read TGTGCCAGCAGCCTCGGGAGGGGACAGGGCGGTGAAAAACTGTTTTTT. It yields the protein CASSLGRGQGGEKLFF.

This clonotype was observed a handful of times. The chain recombines TRBV10-2 with TRBJ2-5; D is ambiguous. The V and J ends lost 2 bases and 3 bases respectively, with 4 bases between them. The germline gives CDR1 WSHSY, CDR2 SAAADI. This CDR3 has 12 amino acids. The CDR3 region is CASSEDEETQYF. The CDR3 DNA follows: TGCGCCAGCAGTGAGGATGAAGAGACCCAGTACTTC.

This rearrangement joins TRBV29-1 to TRBJ1-1, with 8 bases that match TRBD1. This CDR3 comprises 13 residues. V gave up 7 bases and J gave up 6 bases; unmatched junction bases: 10. The germline V gene has CDR1 SQVTM and CDR2 ANQGSEA. The CDR3 protein is CSAAGGFESEAFF. DNA for the CDR3: TGCAGCGCCGCAGGGGGCTTCGAATCTGAAGCTTTCTTT. Full variable domain (missing parts from reference TRBV29-1 and TRBJ1-1): SAVISQKPSRDICQRGTSLTIQCQVDSQVTMMFWYRQQPGQSLTLIATANQGSEATYESGFVIDKFPISRPNLTFSTLTVSNMSPEDSSIYLCSAAGGFESEAFFGQGTRLTVV.

The rearrangement links TRBV12-3 or TRBV12-4 to TRBJ1-2, with 8 bases that match TRBD1. The CDR3 length is 13 residues. After removal of 6 bases from V and 6 bases from J, the junction contained 6 bases not matched to a gene. The CDR3 here is CASSWTGTDGYTF. CDR3 nucleotide sequence: TGTGCCAGCAGCTGGACAGGGACCGATGGCTACACCTTC.

The chain couples TRBV25-1 to TRBJ2-5; no clear D gene. Germline loops: CDR1 MGHDK, CDR2 SYGVNS. The CDR3 extends over 14 amino acids. Trimming took 2 bases from V and 4 from J, leaving 11 bases between them. CDR3 in amino acids: CASSEPSASETQYF. The DNA of the CDR3 is TGTGCCAGCAGTGAACCAAGCGCCTCAGAGACCCAGTACTTC.

The sample holds a few counts of this clonotype. The chain uses TRBV6-2 or TRBV6-3 and TRBJ1-1, with a weak D call TRBD1 (5 bases). The germline V gene has CDR1 MNHEY and CDR2 SVGEGT. V lost 3 bases to trimming and J lost 0 bases, with 11 bases between them. The CDR3 loop spans 15 amino acids. CDR3 loop: CASSYHRGLNTEAFF. CDR3 bases: TGTGCCAGCAGTTATCACCGGGGCTTGAACACTGAAGCTTTCTTT.

In this sample, this clonotype turned up a few times. J is TRBJ2-1 and V is TRBV11-2, with no clear D. Germline CDR1 and CDR2: SGHAT and FQNNGV. Trimming took off 5 bases at V and 4 bases at J, with 15 bases between the two ends. The CDR3 covers 15 residues. The CDR3 DNA is TGTGCCAGCAGCCCCCCGCCCCGGCAGTACAATGAGCAGTTCTTC. Its protein is CASSPPPRQYNEQFF.

This clonotype has a handful of counts. J is TRBJ2-1 and V is TRBV7-6; 8 positions match TRBD1. Germline V lookup: CDR1 SGHVS, CDR2 FNYEAQ. V was pared by 4 bases and J by 4 bases, with 9 bases of the junction left unmatched. The CDR3 has 16 amino acids. In DNA form, the CDR3 reads TGTGCCAGCAGCTCCTCGAGGCAGGGGGCTTACAATGAGCAGTTCTTC. It encodes CASSSSRQGAYNEQFF.

The V gene is TRBV29-1, the J gene TRBJ2-3, with D perhaps TRBD1 or TRBD2 (6 bases each). Germline lookup yields CDR1 SQVTM and CDR2 ANQGSEA. V lost 5 bases and J 3 bases, leaving 15 bases between the germline ends. The CDR3 runs 14 residues. The CDR3 loop reads CSVPPWGATDTQYF. CDR3 bases: TGCAGCGTTCCCCCGTGGGGGGCGACAGATACGCAGTATTTT.

The V and J genes are TRBV4-1 and TRBJ2-3; a weak D match, TRBD2 (6 bases). Germline CDR1 and CDR2: MGHRA and YSYEKL. Trimming took off 0 bases at V and 3 bases at J, with 13 bases between the two ends. CDR3 size: 16 residues. This chain's CDR3 is CASSQEASEGTDTQYF. The CDR3 DNA reads as TGCGCCAGCAGCCAAGAAGCTAGCGAGGGAACAGATACGCAGTATTTT.

This clonotype was seen a few times. The rearrangement uses TRBV7-9 and TRBJ1-1; 7 positions agree with TRBD1. Per germline, CDR1 SEHNR and CDR2 FQNEAQ (reference sequence). This CDR3 spans 14 amino acids. The V and J ends lost 4 bases and 5 bases, in that order; junction bases with no gene match: 7. CDR3 residues: CASSSRDSETEAFF. CDR3 nucleotide sequence: TGTGCCAGCAGCTCTCGGGACAGCGAGACTGAAGCTTTCTTT.

In this sample, this clonotype turned up many times. The genes are TRBV7-6 and TRBJ2-1; 7 bases line up with TRBD2. Germline values: CDR1 SGHVS, CDR2 FNYEAQ. The CDR3 contains 15 residues. V trimming: 2 bases; J trimming: 5 bases; junction bases outside the gene matches: 6. CDR3: CASSLWGGVDNEQFF. DNA for the CDR3: TGTGCCAGCAGCTTATGGGGGGGGGTCGACAATGAGCAGTTCTTC.

This clonotype has a count of ten or more. This chain joins TRBV7-2 and TRBJ2-5; 10 positions agree with TRBD1. The germline V gene encodes CDR1 SGHTA and CDR2 FQGNSA. The CDR3 runs 15 residues. The V gene end was trimmed by 5 bases and the J gene end by 5 bases; junction bases not matched to a gene: 8. The CDR3: CASSIDRGRKETQYF. In DNA, the CDR3 is TGTGCCAGCAGCATAGACAGGGGGCGAAAGGAGACCCAGTACTTC.

The sample holds many counts of this clonotype. The CDR3 DNA is TGTGCCAGCAGCTTAGCGGACGAGCAGTACTTC. This gives the protein CASSLADEQYF. The rearrangement joins TRBV7-8 to TRBJ2-7, with D hard to call. The ends were cut back, 0 bases at V and 5 bases at J, with 2 bases in the middle. Germline CDR1 and CDR2: SGHVS and FQNEAQ. The CDR3 extends over 11 amino acids.

DNA of the CDR3: TGTGCCAGCAGTAGCGGTCGCCACAATGAGCAGTTCTTC. It is translated as CASSSGRHNEQFF. The chain uses TRBV6-5 and TRBJ2-1, with a weak D call TRBD2 (5 bases). The germline V and J ends were trimmed by 5 bases and 5 bases, with 10 bases remaining between them. CDR1 and CDR2 (germline): MNHEY, SVGAGI. This CDR3 region has 13 residues.

The chain has TRBV7-9 and TRBJ2-1; D remains unclear. CDR1 and CDR2 (germline): SEHNR, FQNEAQ (reference sequence). This CDR3 contains 13 residues. V lost 1 base and J lost 10, with 11 bases in between. In DNA, the CDR3 is TGTGCCAGCAGCTTAGTTCCCCTCTTGGAGCAGTTCTTC. This translates into CASSLVPLLEQFF.

CDR3 bases: TGTGCCAGCAGCTTTCTAGCGGGGGGGACACGCCAAGAGACCCAGTACTTC. It is translated as CASSFLAGGTRQETQYF. The chain employs TRBV7-6 and TRBJ2-5; 12 positions match TRBD2. This CDR3 has 17 amino acids. The J segment lost 1 base and the V segment lost 3 bases, leaving 6 bases of the junction unmatched. Looked up from germline, CDR1 is SGHVS and CDR2 is FNYEAQ.